This T cell receptor (beta chain) was recovered during a study of T cells after yellow fever vaccination. This clonotype came up many times. The antigen is not known. Production of TCR cDNA was by 5'RACE template switching, which also added a universal primer site and UMIs. TCRdb independently ran MiXCR on the 5' RACE reads; one entry per CDR3 protein. The data contain under 300,000 distinct CDR3 sequences, roughly 6.2% of them singletons. Whole-study findings and limits: Any FACS-sorted repertoire could hold abundant clonotypes that contaminate it from the bulk population. Post-booster repertoires again held most primary-vaccination clones (roughly 96% CD4, just under 90% CD8). Clonotypes found in both CD4 and CD8 compartments made up a small share.

In germline, CDR1 is SGHTA, CDR2 FQGNSA. V lost 11 bases and J lost 4, with 19 bases in between. This CDR3 comprises 14 residues. The sequence derives from a man aged 30-40 years who received the YFV17D yellow fever vaccine. V gene TRBV7-2 combines with J gene TRBJ2-3; D is possibly TRBD1 or TRBD2 (6 bases each). The sequences come from CD4+ T cells sorted from PBMCs, collected on the day of the yellow fever booster vaccination. In nucleotides, the CDR3 is TGTGCCGGACAGAGGGGGGAGCGATCAGATACGCAGTATTTT. Protein sequence: CAGQRGERSDTQYF.